This TCR beta chain was captured in a study of CD8+CD57+ T cells in acquired aplastic anemia. Profiling of TCR beta VDJ combinations and CDR3 sequences used genomic DNA as template. TCRdb reprocessed the reads via MiXCR and lists one record per CDR3 protein. The repertoire holds about 190,000 distinct CDR3 sequences, with roughly half as singletons. Germline CDR1 is SGHDN and CDR2 is FVKESK. V lost 8 bases to trimming and J lost 6 bases, with 17 bases between them. This CDR3 is 15 amino acids long. The sequenced sample consisted of sorted CD4+, CD8+, or CD8+CD57+ T cells (not recorded which) from PBMCs. The source is a human donor in good health, serving as a control. V and J are TRBV14 and TRBJ1-6, with unresolved D. The CDR3 nucleotides are TGTGCCAGCTCACGGCACGGACCTTCTAATTCACCCCTCCACTTT. Translating it yields CASSRHGPSNSPLHF.